This TCR beta chain came from a study of cytomegalovirus exposure and HLA in healthy donors. V was shortened by 5 bases and J by 3 bases, with 10 bases between the two germline ends. The CDR3 runs 13 residues. Germline assignment: CDR1 SGHTA and CDR2 FQGNSA. Both 60 Vbeta primers and 13 Jbeta primers went into the PCR. Assay: immunoSEQ multiplex PCR; the TCRdb copy retains only in-frame clones and omits some. The sample shows fewer than 250,000 clones, around 80% of them seen only once. The chain recombines TRBV7-2 with TRBJ1-2, with D unresolved. This TCR came from a middle-aged woman in good health and CMV-seronegative. The sequencing input was PBMCs. In DNA form, the CDR3 reads TGTGCCAGCAGCCCGAGCTATGACTATGGCTACACCTTC. Translation gives CASSPSYDYGYTF.